This T cell receptor beta chain was documented in a study of T cells in Graves' hyperthyroidism and ophthalmopathy. The PBMCs studied were ones that came from approximately 9.9 ml fresh peripheral blood. TCR beta CDR3 regions were amplified from RNA transcripts. HTBI primers drove first-round RT-PCR of the TCR CDR3. TCRdb reprocessed the multiplex PCR reads with MiXCR, giving one entry per CDR3 protein. The sample lists some 180,000 distinct CDR3 sequences, around 17% seen once, with about 56% in the top ten. In this sample, this clonotype turned up a few times. V dropped 4 bases and J dropped 2; count of bases not matched to a gene: 10. The CDR3 totals 18 residues. Looked up from germline, CDR1 is MGHDK and CDR2 is SYGVNS.

Input material: blood. The rearrangement joins TRBV25-1 to TRBJ2-6; 8 nucleotides align to TRBD1. The TCR was taken from a woman between 50 and 59 years old with Graves' hyperthyroidism. Here the CDR3 DNA reads TGTGCCAGCAGTGTCCTGGACAGGGAAGGTCCTGGGGCCAACGTCCTGACTTTC. It translates to CASSVLDREGPGANVLTF.